These 16 T cell receptor beta chains were all obtained from the same sample, sequenced in a study of T cells in Graves' hyperthyroidism and ophthalmopathy. RNA transcripts served as the template for amplifying TCR beta CDR3 regions. The HTBI primer set drove a first-round RT-PCR of the TCR CDR3. TCRdb recomputed calls from the multiplex PCR reads with MiXCR, one row per CDR3 protein. The data show 400,000 to 550,000 distinct CDR3 sequences, approximately 15% seen once. Sequenced sample: blood. These receptors were obtained from a woman between 18 and 30 years old with Graves' hyperthyroidism.

This clonotype was recorded at least ten times. The chain links TRBV12-3 or TRBV12-4 to TRBJ1-1; possibly TRBD1 for D (6 bases). The CDR3 totals 15 residues. V lost 1 base and J lost 1, with 10 bases in between. This CDR3 reads CASSLGQVRNTEAFF. Written as DNA, the CDR3 is TGTGCCAGCAGTTTAGGACAGGTCAGGAACACTGAAGCTTTCTTT.

Ten or more counts support this clonotype. This CDR3 reads CASSQPWMNTEAFF. CDR3 sequence (DNA): TGTGCCAGCAGCCAGCCTTGGATGAACACTGAAGCTTTCTTT. V usage is TRBV11-2 and J usage is TRBJ1-1; D gene uncertain. Germline CDR1 and CDR2: SGHAT and FQNNGV. V shed 5 bases and J shed 0 bases, with 10 bases lying between them. The CDR3 runs to 14 residues.

This clonotype was counted once. The chain is built from TRBV2 and TRBJ1-2, with D unresolved. CDR3 size: 13 residues. V was trimmed by 3 bases and J by 8 bases, leaving 13 bases between them. Germline V gene data show CDR1 as SNHLY and CDR2 as FYNNEI. The DNA for the CDR3 is TGTGCCAGCAGTGACCTGGAGCTTTGGGGCTACACCTTC. Translating it yields CASSDLELWGYTF. Full variable domain (remainder filled in from reference TRBV2 and TRBJ1-2): EPEVTQTPSHQVTQMGQEVILRCVPISNHLYFYWYRQILGQKVEFLVSFYNNEISEKSEIFDDQFSVERPDGSNFTLKIRSTKLEDSAMYFCASSDLELWGYTFGSGTRLTVV.

Note on this clonotype: Compared with germline, one end of the junction differs, possibly owing to a read error. CDR3 sequence: CASSLVGGPGQGFETQYF. The CDR3 nucleotides are TGCGCCAGCAGCTTGGTGGGAGGACCGGGACAGGGTTTTGAGACCCAGTACTTC. The chain is built from TRBV5-5 and TRBJ2-5; 9 nucleotides line up with TRBD1. Germline V gene lookup returns CDR1 SGHKS and CDR2 YYEKEE (reference sequence). The CDR3 is made up of 18 amino acids.

The rearrangement links TRBV20-1 to TRBJ2-1; 10 nucleotides agree with TRBD2. With 3 bases clipped from V and 5 bases from J, the junction kept 10 bases outside the gene matches. In germline, CDR1 is DFQATT, CDR2 SNEGSKA (reference sequence). The CDR3 length is 16 residues. The DNA of the CDR3 is TGCAGTGCTAGTAGCGGGAGGACCTCAGCGGACAATGAGCAGTTCTTC. It encodes CSASSGRTSADNEQFF.

This clonotype was seen at least ten times. The chain carries TRBV7-9 and TRBJ1-1, with a weak D call TRBD1 (5 bases). CDR1 and CDR2 (germline): SEHNR, FQNEAQ (reference sequence). Between the trimmed V and J ends, which lost 2 bases and 10 bases, there was a span of 14 bases. The CDR3 loop spans 13 amino acids. This CDR3 reads CASSLQGSRSAFF. The CDR3 nucleotides read TGTGCCAGCAGCTTACAGGGTAGTCGTTCAGCTTTCTTT.

This clonotype appeared many times. The rearrangement links TRBV12-3 or TRBV12-4 to TRBJ2-3; weak D call: TRBD1 (6 bases). The CDR3 covers 16 residues. V lost 6 bases, J lost 0 bases, and 16 bases lay in between. The CDR3 DNA reads TGTGCCAGCAGGCCCGGGACACCCCATAGCACAGATACGCAGTATTTT. Translating it yields CASRPGTPHSTDTQYF.

There are many counts of this clonotype. The rearrangement joins TRBV24-1 to TRBJ1-2, with TRBD1 matching 9 bases. The CDR3 loop spans 16 amino acids. With V trimmed by 3 bases and J by 4 bases, 8 bases remained unmatched. CDR1 is KGHDR, CDR2 SFDVKD, per germline. CDR3 nucleotides: TGTGCCACCAGTGATGGGACAGGGCGCTACACCTATGGCTACACCTTC. Amino acid sequence: CATSDGTGRYTYGYTF.

This sequence joins TRBV6-2 or TRBV6-3 and TRBJ1-5; D remains unclear. With 2 bases removed from V and 7 bases from J, the gap between germline ends came to 9 bases. Per the germline V gene, CDR1 is MNHEY and CDR2 is SVGEGT. The CDR3 extends over 13 amino acids. This chain's CDR3 is CASSYPGRQPQHF. DNA of the CDR3: TGTGCCAGCAGTTACCCAGGAAGGCAGCCCCAGCATTTT.

The CDR3 region has the DNA TGTGCCAGCAGGGACAGGGGTGGAGGGTTAGGCTACACCTTC. This encodes CASRDRGGGLGYTF. The V gene is TRBV6-1, the J gene TRBJ1-2; 9 nucleotides match TRBD1. After removal of 6 bases from V and 8 bases from J, the junction contained 10 bases not matched to a gene. Germline V CDR1 and CDR2: MNHNS, SASEGT. The CDR3 contains 14 residues.

This clonotype came up many times. The chain links TRBV5-5 to TRBJ2-5; D ambiguous. V lost 5 bases and J lost 1, with 15 bases in between. The CDR3 loop spans 15 amino acids. Germline assignment: CDR1 SGHKS and CDR2 YYEKEE (reference sequence). The CDR3 loop is CASSWPGTLQETQYF. The DNA for the CDR3 is TGTGCCAGCAGTTGGCCAGGAACCCTCCAAGAGACCCAGTACTTC. Full variable domain (rest looked up from reference TRBV5-5 and TRBJ2-5): DAGVTQSPTHLIKTRGQQVTLRCSPISGHKSVSWYQQVLGQGPQFIFQYYEKEERGRGNFPDRFSARQFPNYSSELNVNALLLGDSALYLCASSWPGTLQETQYFGPGTRLLVL.

This clonotype was observed many times. The V call is TRBV19, the J call TRBJ1-2; D not resolved. V lost 1 base to trimming and J lost 2 bases, with 8 bases between them. The germline V gene encodes CDR1 LNHDA and CDR2 SQIVND (reference sequence). The CDR3 consists of 14 residues. The CDR3 nucleotides are TGTGCCAGTAGTATAGCAGGCGGCAACTATGGCTACACCTTC. Amino acid sequence: CASSIAGGNYGYTF. Based on the CDR3 plus reference TRBV19 and TRBJ1-2, the full variable domain is DGGITQSPKYLFRKEGQNVTLSCEQNLNHDAMYWYRQDPGQGLRLIYYSQIVNDFQKGDIAEGYSVSREKKESFPLTVTSAQKNPTAFYLCASSIAGGNYGYTFGSGTRLTVV.

This sequence joins TRBV19 and TRBJ2-7; TRBD2 might be the D (6 bases). Trimming left V 9 bases short and J 4 bases short, with 13 bases between. Germline V gene sequence: CDR1 LNHDA, CDR2 SQIVND (reference sequence). CDR3 length: 12 residues. The CDR3 nucleotides read TGTGCCAGCTTAGCGGTGTCGTACGAGCAGTACGTC. Translated: CASLAVSYEQYV.

About this clonotype itself: A much more abundant neighbour one base away suggests this may be a read error. As the CDR3 is not closed by the conserved phenylalanine or tryptophan, this likely results from a read error. The gene calls are TRBV2 and TRBJ2-7; perhaps TRBD1 as D (6 bases). CDR1 and CDR2 from the germline V gene are SNHLY and FYNNEI. V was pared by 8 bases and J by 5 bases, with 7 bases between. This CDR3 region has 10 residues. CDR3 region: CASWTDEQYL. The CDR3 region has the DNA TGTGCCAGCTGGACAGACGAGCAGTACCTC.

The gene calls are TRBV15 and TRBJ2-1, with a tentative D call TRBD2 (5 bases). Looked up from germline, CDR1 is LNHNV and CDR2 is YYDKDF (reference sequence). The CDR3 extends over 14 amino acids. Trimming took 0 bases from V and 4 from J, leaving 7 bases between them. The CDR3 DNA sequence: TGTGCCACCAGCAGAGACCAGCGGTACAATGAGCAGTTCTTC. The encoded protein is CATSRDQRYNEQFF.

This clonotype was found many times. J is TRBJ2-1 and V is TRBV11-1, with TRBD2 matching 9 bases. V shed 6 bases, J shed 7 bases, and the junction held 4 bases outside the gene matches. This CDR3 spans 13 amino acids. CDR1 SGHAT and CDR2 FQDESV come from the germline V gene (reference sequence). CDR3 DNA sequence: TGTGCCAGCAGTAGTCTAGCGGGGAATGAGCAGTTCTTC. This gives the protein CASSSLAGNEQFF. Drawing the rest from reference TRBV11-1 and TRBJ2-1, the complete variable domain is EAEVAQSPRYKITEKSQAVAFWCDPISGHATLYWYRQILGQGPELLVQFQDESVVDDSQLPKDRFSAERLKGVDSTLKIQPAELGDSAMYLCASSSLAGNEQFFGPGTRLTVL.